The rows below give T cell receptor beta chains drawn from one sample of a study of T cell responses to AZD1222 COVID-19 vaccine. The repertoire was sequenced with immunoSEQ multiplex PCR; TCRdb's copy has only in-frame clones and lacks some. The table includes 45,000 to 50,000 clones, about nine tenths detected once. The specimen comprised peripheral blood, sampled 28 days after the second AZD1222 dose. Source of these receptors: an adult who received the AZD1222 COVID-19 vaccine. Each CDR3 is given with its conserved first and last residue. Clone size is shown for a subset of rows, as once, few, many or a class of expanded clone.

size: NA
V: TRBV29-1
CDR3: CSVNDPGLSGNTIYF

size: once
V: TRBV10-3
CDR3: CAIRGQGLQNTIYF

size: NA
V: TRBV5-4
CDR3: CASSPVKGAGYTF

size: NA
V: TRBV12-5
CDR3: CASSGLSTDTQYF

size: NA
V: TRBV2
CDR3: CASTLDRGIGQPQHF

size: NA
V: TRBV25-1
CDR3: CASSATRGAQYF

size: NA
V: TRBV4-2
CDR3: CASSLLAGGPGETQYF

size: NA
V: TRBV6-5
CDR3: CASRVDTVSKLFF

size: NA
V: TRBV3-1/TRBV3-2
CDR3: CASSQVSAKRTEAFF

size: NA
V: TRBV10-2
CDR3: CASSYQASVPLYEQYF

size: NA
V: TRBV6-5
CDR3: CASRRTGGYSPLHF

size: NA
V: TRBV5-1
CDR3: CASTPGPAILEEKLFF

size: NA
V: TRBV19
CDR3: CASSIAKETQYF

size: NA
V: TRBV11-2
CDR3: CASSLARGSVEQYF

size: NA
V: TRBV19
CDR3: CASSISRRPYGYTF

size: NA
V: TRBV19
CDR3: CASSTRVSVFKNSPLHF

size: NA
V: TRBV19
CDR3: CASSIEGRGQPQHF

size: NA
V: TRBV15
CDR3: CATSRNQNTEAFF

size: once
V: TRBV5-8
CDR3: CASSLGQGGTEAFF

size: NA
V: TRBV2
CDR3: CASSPSGRGTDTQYF

size: NA
V: TRBV7-8
CDR3: CASSLADGHYGYTF

size: NA
V: TRBV6-5
CDR3: CASSYEGIGYGYTF

size: NA
V: TRBV7-8
CDR3: CASSTGRERGYTF

size: NA
V: TRBV9
CDR3: CASRSGRGELFF

size: once
V: TRBV27
CDR3: CASSSFRLGGETNEQYF

size: NA
V: TRBV5-1
CDR3: CASSLRGDREETQYF

size: NA
V: TRBV5-1
CDR3: CASSLRVSSDSPLHF

size: NA
V: TRBV18
CDR3: CASSPPDQGRHQPQHF

size: NA
V: TRBV7-9
CDR3: CASSLGRDEQYF

size: NA
V: TRBV4-2
CDR3: CASSQGEGTDTQYF

size: NA
V: TRBV19
CDR3: CASSIPGQGNTEAFF

size: NA
V: TRBV10-3
CDR3: CAISEGQGGQNSPLHF

size: NA
V: TRBV28
CDR3: CASSPRTSGSLVGNEQFF

size: NA
V: TRBV7-2
CDR3: CASSLFAGDGYTF

size: NA
V: TRBV12-5
CDR3: CASGFGTSYEQYF

size: NA
V: TRBV6-1
CDR3: CASSEIWRLAGVGETQYF

size: NA
V: TRBV7-9
CDR3: CASSDPGQGPYGYTF

size: NA
V: TRBV6-5
CDR3: CASSWDKNTQYF

size: NA
V: TRBV6-5
CDR3: CASSFLGETQYF

size: NA
V: TRBV18
CDR3: CAGKTDGDYGYTF

size: NA
V: TRBV3-1/TRBV3-2
CDR3: CASRRRGDQETQYF

size: NA
V: TRBV15
CDR3: CATRGLPSNQPQHF

size: once
V: TRBV2
CDR3: CASSGRTSGRDTQYF

size: few
V: TRBV18
CDR3: CASSPPSVGTDTQYF

size: NA
V: TRBV5-1
CDR3: CASSLRVGRGRLYGYTF

size: NA
V: TRBV2
CDR3: CASLGPGQFF

size: NA
V: TRBV28
CDR3: CASSPDQMSPYEQYF

size: NA
V: TRBV7-8
CDR3: CASSPARGTEAFF

size: once
V: TRBV7-8
CDR3: CASSSDLLQYEQYF

size: NA
V: TRBV10-2
CDR3: CASLLRVQSYEQYF

size: NA
V: TRBV6-5
CDR3: CASSSSRGVHEQYF

size: NA
V: TRBV6-5
CDR3: CASSYRTSGKIEQFF

size: once
V: TRBV19
CDR3: CASRDPLGKNIQYF